Below are 25 T cell receptor beta chains sequenced from a single sample in a study of CD8 T cells in Susac syndrome. It was with random hexamers that roughly 0.5 to 1 ug RNA was reverse transcribed. TCRdb processed the immunoSEQ multiplex PCR reads anew with MiXCR; each CDR3 protein has one entry. Of around 300,000 distinct CDR3 sequences listed, about 82% were seen once; the top ten hold around 0.22%. The material sequenced was CD8+ T cells from PBMCs. Receptors originate from a human donor with multiple sclerosis.

This chain joins TRBV30 and TRBJ2-1; 7 bases fit TRBD1. After removal of 3 bases from V and 0 bases from J, the junction contained 8 bases not matched to a gene. CDR1 is GTSNPN and CDR2 is SVGIG in the germline V gene (reference sequence). The CDR3 consists of 16 residues. Written as DNA, the CDR3 is TGTGCCTGGAGCCCCCGCGACAGGGTCTCCTACAATGAGCAGTTCTTC. Protein sequence: CAWSPRDRVSYNEQFF.

This clonotype was recorded once. The gene calls are TRBV30 and TRBJ2-2; D is ambiguous. CDR1 is GTSNPN and CDR2 is SVGIG in the germline V gene (reference sequence). Trimming removed 3 bases from V and 8 bases from J, with 7 bases in between. The CDR3 covers 11 residues. The CDR3 spells CAWSPSGELFF. In DNA, the CDR3 is TGTGCCTGGAGCCCAAGTGGGGAGCTGTTTTTT.

The chain joins TRBV6-5 to TRBJ2-1, with 7 bases fitting TRBD2. The CDR3 has 17 amino acids. Germline V gives CDR1 MNHEY, CDR2 SVGAGI. Trimming cost V 0 bases and J 4 bases; bases outside gene matches: 9. The CDR3 bases are TGTGCCAGCAGTTACTCTATGGCGGGAGATAGTTACAATGAGCAGTTCTTC. Encoded protein: CASSYSMAGDSYNEQFF.

The rearrangement joins TRBV28 to TRBJ2-3; D is uncertain. The ends were cut back, 2 bases at V and 5 bases at J, with 8 bases in the middle. The CDR3 extends over 13 amino acids. Germline lookup yields CDR1 MDHEN and CDR2 SYDVKM. The chain's CDR3 is CASSLLPLDTQYF. The CDR3 DNA reads as TGTGCCAGCAGTTTACTCCCCTTAGATACGCAGTATTTT.

CDR3 DNA: TGTGCCAGCAGTAGCCAAAGCGGGAGAAAGAGCTACAATGAGCAGTTCTTC. It yields the protein CASSSQSGRKSYNEQFF. V usage is TRBV27 and J usage is TRBJ2-1; 8 positions match TRBD2. The V and J ends lost 5 bases and 3 bases, in that order; junction bases with no gene match: 12. The CDR3 extends over 17 amino acids. CDR1 is MNHEY, CDR2 SMNVEV, per germline (reference sequence).

This chain joins TRBV9 and TRBJ1-1; 9 bases agree with TRBD1. J lost 6 bases, V lost 3 bases, and 6 bases had no gene match. The germline CDR1 and CDR2 sequences are SGDLS and YYNGEE. The CDR3 contains 14 residues. CDR3 in amino acids: CASSEGQGIPEAFF. The DNA of the CDR3 is TGTGCCAGCAGCGAGGGACAGGGTATCCCTGAAGCTTTCTTT.

This chain links TRBV10-3 with TRBJ2-3; 12 bases line up with TRBD2. The V and J ends lost 4 bases and 0 bases, in that order; junction bases with no gene match: 5. Looked up from germline, CDR1 is ENHRY and CDR2 is SYGVKD. The CDR3 extends over 17 amino acids. The CDR3 reads CAISARTSGTSTDTQYF. The CDR3 region has the DNA TGTGCCATCAGTGCCAGGACTAGCGGGACGAGCACAGATACGCAGTATTTT.

The V and J genes are TRBV28 and TRBJ2-2, with TRBD2 identical over 7 bases. There are 14 residues in the CDR3. With V trimmed by 5 bases and J by 5 bases, 5 bases remained unmatched. The germline V gene encodes CDR1 MDHEN and CDR2 SYDVKM. The CDR3 sequence: CASSRLAETGELFF. CDR3 sequence (DNA): TGTGCCAGCAGTCGGCTAGCGGAAACCGGGGAGCTGTTTTTT.

The rearrangement joins TRBV5-5 to TRBJ1-1, with 7 nucleotides matching TRBD1. Losses at the gene ends were 4 bases for V and 5 bases for J; bases not matched to a gene: 2. The CDR3 length is 12 residues. Germline V gives CDR1 SGHKS, CDR2 YYEKEE (reference sequence). The CDR3 nucleotides are TGTGCCAGCAGCCCGACAGGGACTGAAGCTTTCTTT. Its protein is CASSPTGTEAFF.

This clonotype appeared a single time. The V gene is TRBV9, the J gene TRBJ2-2, with TRBD1 matching over 8 bases. The V gene's germline CDR1 is SGDLS and CDR2 YYNGEE. This CDR3 spans 19 amino acids. The V segment lost 4 bases and the J segment 2 bases; nucleotides outside the gene matches: 16. The CDR3 sequence is CASSRIGPGGRSNTGELFF. The DNA for the CDR3 is TGTGCCAGCAGCCGAATAGGCCCAGGGGGCAGGTCAAACACCGGGGAGCTGTTTTTT.

The chain couples TRBV6-1 to TRBJ2-5; 10 positions match TRBD2. The CDR3 is 17 amino acids. J gave up 2 bases and V 6 bases, and 12 bases lay outside the gene matches. Germline CDR1 and CDR2: MNHNS and SASEGT. DNA of the CDR3: TGTGCCAGCAGCCAACTAGCGGGGACTATTACACAAGAGACCCAGTACTTC. Amino acids: CASSQLAGTITQETQYF.

V usage is TRBV13 and J usage is TRBJ1-1, with TRBD1 matching over 7 bases. Germline CDR1 PRHDT, CDR2 FYEKMQ (reference sequence). The junction had 6 bases not matched to a gene; V was cut back by 1 base and J by 4 bases. The CDR3 is 15 amino acids. As DNA, the CDR3 is TGTGCCAGCAGCTTAGACCCCGGGACAGCCACTGAAGCTTTCTTT. Its protein product is CASSLDPGTATEAFF. The entire variable domain, with the rest obtained from reference TRBV13 and TRBJ1-1, is as follows: AAGVIQSPRHLIKEKRETATLKCYPIPRHDTVYWYQQGPGQDPQFLISFYEKMQSDKGSIPDRFSAQQFSDYHSELNMSSLELGDSALYFCASSLDPGTATEAFFGQGTRLTVV.

This rearrangement joins TRBV6-5 to TRBJ2-1, with D maybe TRBD2 (6 bases). The CDR3 totals 15 residues. The germline gives CDR1 MNHEY, CDR2 SVGAGI. V gave up 7 bases and J gave up 6 bases, with 19 bases separating them. The DNA of the CDR3 is TGTGCCAGCACCCCCCTGCGGGGAACCGTCAATGAGCAGTTCTTC. Its translation is CASTPLRGTVNEQFF.

The chain recombines TRBV15 with TRBJ2-7; possibly TRBD1 or TRBD2 for D (5 bases each). The CDR3 runs 15 residues. Germline CDR1 LNHNV, CDR2 YYDKDF (reference sequence). V was shortened by 5 bases and J by 1 base, with 15 bases between the two germline ends. CDR3 sequence (DNA): TGTGCCACCAGCTCCCCCGGGACCCTGTCCTACGAGCAGTACTTC. Its protein product is CATSSPGTLSYEQYF.

The chain uses TRBV2 and TRBJ2-1; D is perhaps TRBD2 (6 bases). V lost 1 base and J 0 bases, leaving 10 bases between the germline ends. The germline gives CDR1 SNHLY, CDR2 FYNNEI. This CDR3 is 16 amino acids long. CDR3 in amino acids: CASSEGAGLSYNEQFF. The CDR3 bases are TGTGCCAGCAGTGAAGGGGCGGGACTCTCCTACAATGAGCAGTTCTTC.

The genes are TRBV20-1 and TRBJ1-2; 9 bases line up with TRBD1. Germline-derived CDR1 and CDR2 are DFQATT and SNEGSKA (reference sequence). The length of the CDR3 is 15 residues. The junction had 10 bases not matched to a gene; V was cut back by 5 bases and J by 3 bases. The CDR3 region has the DNA TGCAGTGCTTCTTACAGGGGGCTCGGCCACTATGGCTACACCTTC. The encoded protein is CSASYRGLGHYGYTF.

The V and J genes are TRBV6-5 and TRBJ1-1; TRBD1 is a possible D gene (6 bases). The CDR3 totals 15 residues. Germline V CDR1 and CDR2: MNHEY, SVGAGI. The V end was cut by 0 bases, the J end by 5 bases, with 13 bases between. CDR3 residues: CASSYSQGSQTEAFF. DNA of the CDR3: TGTGCCAGCAGTTACTCTCAGGGGTCCCAGACTGAAGCTTTCTTT.

This clonotype was observed once. The chain joins TRBV4-3 to TRBJ2-1; no clear D gene. Germline V CDR1 and CDR2: LGHNA, YSLEER. This CDR3 spans 14 amino acids. The ends were cut back, 1 base at V and 4 bases at J, with 8 bases in the middle. CDR3 DNA sequence: TGCGCCAGCAGCCAAGGAGGCGTTTACAATGAGCAGTTCTTC. Protein sequence: CASSQGGVYNEQFF.

This chain uses TRBV28 with TRBJ1-2; D ambiguous. V lost 5 bases and J 4 bases, leaving 2 bases between the germline ends. Germline CDR1 is MDHEN and CDR2 is SYDVKM. CDR3 length equals 10 residues. The CDR3 DNA follows: TGTGCCAGCAGTCGCTATGGCTACACCTTC. It encodes CASSRYGYTF.

The V and J genes are TRBV13 and TRBJ2-6, with D perhaps matching TRBD2 (6 bases). There are 18 residues in the CDR3. Germline values: CDR1 PRHDT, CDR2 FYEKMQ (reference sequence). The V end lost 0 bases, the J end lost 0 bases, and 12 bases lay between the germline ends. CDR3: CASSLGASASSGANVLTF. The CDR3 DNA follows: TGTGCCAGCAGCTTAGGGGCTAGCGCAAGCTCTGGGGCCAACGTCCTGACTTTC.

J is TRBJ2-2 and V is TRBV11-2; D is unresolved. Germline lookup yields CDR1 SGHAT and CDR2 FQNNGV. Trimming left V 2 bases short and J 4 bases short, with 11 bases between. The CDR3 is made up of 15 amino acids. The CDR3, as DNA: TGTGCCAGCAGCTTATCCCGGCTTATCACCGGGGAGCTGTTTTTT. This sequence encodes CASSLSRLITGELFF.

V and J are TRBV7-9 and TRBJ1-1; D is possibly TRBD1 (5 bases). V was cut by 7 bases and J by 5 bases, with 20 bases left in between. From germline, CDR1 is SEHNR and CDR2 FQNEAQ (reference sequence). The CDR3 extends over 15 amino acids. The CDR3 sequence: CASTQGVRERTEAFF. CDR3 nucleotide sequence: TGTGCCAGCACCCAGGGAGTCAGAGAGAGGACTGAAGCTTTCTTT.

The CDR3 is CASSFLAGHRTYEQYF. CDR3 sequence (DNA): TGTGCCAGCAGTTTCCTCGCGGGCCACCGGACGTACGAGCAGTACTTC. The genes are TRBV28 and TRBJ2-7; weak D call: TRBD2 (5 bases). There are 16 residues in the CDR3. The germline V gene has CDR1 MDHEN and CDR2 SYDVKM. V was clipped by 3 bases and J by 4 bases, with 19 bases between them.

V is TRBV10-1 and J is TRBJ2-1; maybe TRBD1 (5 bases). Germline V gene sequence: CDR1 WNHNN, CDR2 SYGVQD (reference sequence). CDR3 length: 16 residues. The ends were cut back, 1 base at V and 5 bases at J, with 15 bases in the middle. CDR3 DNA: TGCGCCAGCAGTGAGTGGGCACTCGAAGGGGACAATGAGCAGTTCTTC. It encodes CASSEWALEGDNEQFF.

The chain has TRBV12-3 or TRBV12-4 and TRBJ2-5; TRBD1 might be the D (5 bases). The CDR3 has 13 residues. Trimming took 6 bases from V and 1 from J, leaving 9 bases between them. The CDR3 reads CASRSRAQETQYF. The CDR3 nucleotides read TGTGCCAGCAGGTCCAGGGCCCAAGAGACCCAGTACTTC.